The sequence of this T cell receptor beta chain was determined in a study of stem cell transplantation in POMP-related autoinflammatory disease. Study as a whole: The study hypothesized thymoproteasome defects skew the TRB repertoire via impaired CD8+ selection. Study-wide findings and caveats: Unique TRB V-J gene pairings were limited in number in patients with PRAID. PRAID patients trended toward lower TRB diversity and higher clonality in all analyzed T-cell subsets.

The V gene end was trimmed by 3 bases and the J gene end by 2 bases; junction bases not matched to a gene: 5. There are 15 residues in the CDR3. Germline V lookup: CDR1 SGHDT, CDR2 YYEEEE. About this clone: Its antigen is undetermined.

PRAID featured immunodeficiency plus autoinflammation. Sequencing used immunoSEQ multiplex PCR; TCRdb keeps in-frame clones, though not all of them. The sample holds approximately 7,800 clones, about 88% seen once. The V call is TRBV5-6, the J call TRBJ2-7, with 10 nucleotides matching TRBD2. The sequencing here drew on CD8+ T cells from PBMCs, taken after stem cell transplantation. The receptor was derived from a human patient with POMP-related autoinflammation and immune dysregulation (PRAID). The graft donor may account for some of the T cells. The CDR3 region has the DNA TGTGCCAGCAGCTCGGGACTAGCGCCGACCTACGAGCAGTACTTC. This codes for CASSSGLAPTYEQYF.